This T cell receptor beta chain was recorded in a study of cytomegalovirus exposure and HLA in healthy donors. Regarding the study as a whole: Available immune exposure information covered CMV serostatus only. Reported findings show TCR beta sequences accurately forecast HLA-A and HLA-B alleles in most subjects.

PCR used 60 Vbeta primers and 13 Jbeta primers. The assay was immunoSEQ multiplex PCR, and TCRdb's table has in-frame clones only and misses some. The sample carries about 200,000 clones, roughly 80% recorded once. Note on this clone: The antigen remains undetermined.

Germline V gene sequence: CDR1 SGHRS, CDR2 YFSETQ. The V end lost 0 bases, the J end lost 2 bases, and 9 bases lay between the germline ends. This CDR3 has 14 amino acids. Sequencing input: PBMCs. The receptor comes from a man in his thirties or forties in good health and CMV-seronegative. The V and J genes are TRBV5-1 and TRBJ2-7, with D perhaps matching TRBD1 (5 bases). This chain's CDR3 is CASSLAQGAYEQYF. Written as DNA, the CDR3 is TGCGCCAGCAGCTTGGCTCAGGGCGCCTACGAGCAGTACTTC.